A selection of T cell receptor beta chains follows, all from one sample in a study of blood T cell repertoires in COVID-19. Assay: immunoSEQ multiplex PCR; the TCRdb copy retains only in-frame clones and omits some. The sample lists about half a million clones, approximately 89% occurring once. The sequenced sample consisted of peripheral blood. Source of these receptors: a man between 18 and 29 years old with COVID-19, enrolled during active disease. Each CDR3 is given with its conserved first and last residue. A D gene is named only where the DNA matches it firmly. The size field is filled for only some rows; it gives once, few, many or a size class.

j_call v_call d_call clone_size cdr3_aa cdr3_nt
TRBJ2-1 TRBV5-1 NA NA CASIRGDSSYNEQFF TGCGCCAGCATACGCGGCGACAGCTCCTACAATGAGCAGTTCTTC
TRBJ1-2 TRBV5-8 NA NA CASTLRPVNYGYTF TGTGCCAGCACCCTACGTCCGGTAAACTATGGCTACACCTTC
TRBJ2-3 TRBV27 TRBD2 NA CASSHLRGTSGSSSTDTQYF TGTGCCAGCAGTCACCTGCGTGGGACTAGCGGTTCCTCTAGCACAGATACGCAGTATTTT
TRBJ1-6 TRBV7-9 NA NA CASSGASTPSSPLHF TGTGCCAGCAGCGGGGCCTCAACGCCAAGTTCACCCCTCCACTTT
TRBJ2-1 TRBV13 TRBD2 NA CASSRSGTRSNEQFF TGTGCCAGCAGCCGGAGCGGGACCCGCTCAAATGAGCAGTTCTTC
TRBJ1-1 TRBV5-4 NA NA CASTRGGGTEAFF TGTGCCAGCACTCGGGGGGGAGGAACTGAAGCTTTCTTT
TRBJ2-5 TRBV24-1 NA NA CATSDNTRGTLFQETQYF TGTGCCACCAGTGACAACACTAGAGGGACACTCTTCCAAGAGACCCAGTACTTC
TRBJ2-5 TRBV27 TRBD2 NA CASSSPGLAGKETQYF TGTGCCAGCAGTTCGCCGGGACTAGCGGGGAAAGAGACCCAGTACTTC
TRBJ2-1 TRBV27 NA NA CASSRRSPGSYNEQFF TGTGCCAGCAGTAGACGGTCGCCGGGCTCCTACAATGAGCAGTTCTTC
TRBJ1-1 TRBV4-1 NA NA CASSQDGGRRLNTEAFF TGCGCCAGCAGCCAAGACGGTGGCAGGCGCTTGAACACTGAAGCTTTCTTT
TRBJ2-3 TRBV23-1 NA NA CASSQSLQSTDTQYF TGCGCCAGCAGTCAATCCCTACAGAGCACAGATACGCAGTATTTT
TRBJ1-5 TRBV24-1 TRBD1 NA CATSDDRDRRQHDSNQPQHF TGTGCCACCAGTGATGACCGGGACAGGCGGCAACACGATAGCAATCAGCCCCAGCATTTT
TRBJ1-2 TRBV9 TRBD1 NA CASSVEARGDYGYTF TGTGCCAGCAGCGTAGAGGCCAGGGGGGACTATGGCTACACCTTC
TRBJ2-4 TRBV7-9 TRBD1 once CASSLDRERNIQYF TGTGCCAGCAGCTTGGACAGGGAAAGAAACATTCAGTACTTC
TRBJ1-2 TRBV11-2 NA NA CASSLEGRGYGYTF TGTGCCAGCAGCTTAGAGGGCAGGGGCTATGGCTACACCTTC
TRBJ1-1 TRBV11-2 TRBD1 NA CASSFGQGLEAFF TGTGCCAGCAGCTTCGGACAGGGGCTTGAAGCTTTCTTT
TRBJ2-1 TRBV3-1/TRBV3-2 NA NA CASSQDWGSSNEQFF TGTGCCAGCAGCCAAGACTGGGGCAGTAGCAATGAGCAGTTCTTC
TRBJ2-2 TRBV6-1 NA NA CASSESQGSGAGELFF TGTGCCAGCAGTGAGTCACAGGGTAGTGGCGCCGGGGAGCTGTTTTTT
TRBJ1-2 TRBV28 NA NA CASSPGDGYTF TGTGCCAGCAGCCCCGGGGATGGCTACACCTTC
TRBJ2-5 TRBV5-6 TRBD1 NA CASSLFTGGGKGTQYF TGTGCCAGCAGCTTGTTTACAGGGGGCGGTAAGGGGACCCAGTACTTC
TRBJ2-2 TRBV2 NA NA CASSPGQLTGELFF TGTGCCAGCAGTCCGGGACAATTGACCGGGGAGCTGTTTTTT
TRBJ2-5 TRBV10-2 NA NA CASSRTVQPSQETQYF TGCGCCAGCAGTCGGACAGTACAGCCTTCTCAGGAGACCCAGTACTTC
TRBJ2-2 TRBV19 TRBD1 NA CASSIDGTGPGELFF TGTGCCAGTAGTATAGACGGGACAGGCCCCGGGGAGCTGTTTTTT
TRBJ2-1 TRBV20-1 NA NA CSASETLYDEQFF TGCAGTGCTAGTGAGACTCTCTACGATGAGCAGTTCTTC